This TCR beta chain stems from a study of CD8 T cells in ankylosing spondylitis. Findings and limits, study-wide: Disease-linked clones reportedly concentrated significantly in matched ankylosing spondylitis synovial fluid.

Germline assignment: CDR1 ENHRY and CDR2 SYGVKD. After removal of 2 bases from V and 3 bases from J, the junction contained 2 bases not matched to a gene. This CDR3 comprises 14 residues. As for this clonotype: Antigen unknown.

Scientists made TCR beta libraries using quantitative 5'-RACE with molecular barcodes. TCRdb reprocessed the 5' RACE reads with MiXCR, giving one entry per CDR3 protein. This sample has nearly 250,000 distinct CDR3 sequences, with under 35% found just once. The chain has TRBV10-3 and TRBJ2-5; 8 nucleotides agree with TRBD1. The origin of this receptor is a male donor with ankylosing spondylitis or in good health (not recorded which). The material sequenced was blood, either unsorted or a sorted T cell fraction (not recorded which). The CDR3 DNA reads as TGTGCCATCAGTGAGAGACAGGGGAAAGAGACCCAGTACTTC. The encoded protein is CAISERQGKETQYF.